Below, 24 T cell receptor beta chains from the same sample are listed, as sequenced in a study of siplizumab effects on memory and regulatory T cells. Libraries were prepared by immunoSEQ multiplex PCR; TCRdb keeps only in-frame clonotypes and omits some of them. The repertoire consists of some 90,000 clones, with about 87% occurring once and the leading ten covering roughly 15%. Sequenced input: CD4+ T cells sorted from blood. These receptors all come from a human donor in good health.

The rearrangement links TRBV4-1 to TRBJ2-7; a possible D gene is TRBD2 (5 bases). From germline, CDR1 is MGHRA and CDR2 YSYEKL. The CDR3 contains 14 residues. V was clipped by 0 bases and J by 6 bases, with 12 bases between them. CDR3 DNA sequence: TGCGCCAGCAGCCAAGATCGTCTAGCAATCGAGCAGTACTTC. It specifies CASSQDRLAIEQYF.

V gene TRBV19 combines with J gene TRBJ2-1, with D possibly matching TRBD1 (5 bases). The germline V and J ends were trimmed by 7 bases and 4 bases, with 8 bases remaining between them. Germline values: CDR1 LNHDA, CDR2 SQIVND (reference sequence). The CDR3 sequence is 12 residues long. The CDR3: CASKGLYNEQFF. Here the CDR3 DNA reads TGTGCCAGTAAGGGGCTATACAATGAGCAGTTCTTC.

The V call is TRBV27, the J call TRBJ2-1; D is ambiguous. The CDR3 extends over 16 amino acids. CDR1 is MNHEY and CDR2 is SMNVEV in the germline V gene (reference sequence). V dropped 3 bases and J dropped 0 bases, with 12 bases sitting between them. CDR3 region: CASSFGQTSSYNEQFF. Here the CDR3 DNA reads TGTGCCAGCAGTTTTGGGCAGACCAGCTCCTACAATGAGCAGTTCTTC.

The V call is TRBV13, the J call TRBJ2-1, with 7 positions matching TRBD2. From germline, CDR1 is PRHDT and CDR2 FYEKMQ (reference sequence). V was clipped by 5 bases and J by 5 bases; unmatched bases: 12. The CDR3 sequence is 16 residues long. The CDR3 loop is CASSPESWGGNNEQFF. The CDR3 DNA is TGTGCCAGCAGCCCCGAAAGTTGGGGAGGGAACAATGAGCAGTTCTTC.

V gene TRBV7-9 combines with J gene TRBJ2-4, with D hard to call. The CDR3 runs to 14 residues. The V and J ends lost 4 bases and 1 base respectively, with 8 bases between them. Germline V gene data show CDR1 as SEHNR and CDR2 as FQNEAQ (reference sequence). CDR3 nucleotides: TGTGCCAGCAGCTACCCAGATGCCAAAAACATTCAGTACTTC. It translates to CASSYPDAKNIQYF.

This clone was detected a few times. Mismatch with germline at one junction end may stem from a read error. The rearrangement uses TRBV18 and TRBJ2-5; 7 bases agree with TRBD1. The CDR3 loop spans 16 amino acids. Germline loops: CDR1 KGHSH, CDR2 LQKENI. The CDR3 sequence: CASSPPGQIGQKTQYF. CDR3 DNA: TGTGCCAGCTCACCTCCGGGACAGATAGGCCAAAAGACCCAGTACTTC.

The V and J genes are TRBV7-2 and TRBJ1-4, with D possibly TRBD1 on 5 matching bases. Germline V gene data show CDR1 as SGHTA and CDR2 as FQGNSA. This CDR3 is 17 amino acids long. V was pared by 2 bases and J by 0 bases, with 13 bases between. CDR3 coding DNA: TGTGCCAGCAGCTTAAACAACAGGAGAGCAACTAATGAAAAACTGTTTTTT. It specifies CASSLNNRRATNEKLFF.

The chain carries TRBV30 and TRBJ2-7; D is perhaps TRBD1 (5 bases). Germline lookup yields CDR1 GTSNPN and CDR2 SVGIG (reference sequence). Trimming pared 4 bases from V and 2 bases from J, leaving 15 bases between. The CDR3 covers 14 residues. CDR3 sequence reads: CAWIRGHRAYEQYF. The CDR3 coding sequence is TGTGCCTGGATTAGAGGACACCGGGCCTACGAGCAGTACTTC.

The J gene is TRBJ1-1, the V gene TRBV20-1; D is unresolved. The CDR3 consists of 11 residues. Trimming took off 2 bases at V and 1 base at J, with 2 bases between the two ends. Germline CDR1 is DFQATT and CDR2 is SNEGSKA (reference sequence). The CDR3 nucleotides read TGCAGTGCTAGACAGAACACTGAAGCTTTCTTT. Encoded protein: CSARQNTEAFF.

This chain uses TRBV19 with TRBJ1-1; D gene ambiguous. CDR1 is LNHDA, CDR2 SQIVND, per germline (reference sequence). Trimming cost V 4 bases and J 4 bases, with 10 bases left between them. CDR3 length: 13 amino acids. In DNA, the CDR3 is TGTGCCAGTAGTACGCAGGTGGTCACTGAAGCTTTCTTT. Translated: CASSTQVVTEAFF.

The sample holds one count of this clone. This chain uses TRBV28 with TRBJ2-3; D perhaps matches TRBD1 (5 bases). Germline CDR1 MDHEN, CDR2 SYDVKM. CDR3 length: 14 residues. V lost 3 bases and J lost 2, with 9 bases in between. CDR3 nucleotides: TGTGCCAGCAGTTTGAGCAGGGACACAGATACGCAGTATTTT. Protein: CASSLSRDTDTQYF.

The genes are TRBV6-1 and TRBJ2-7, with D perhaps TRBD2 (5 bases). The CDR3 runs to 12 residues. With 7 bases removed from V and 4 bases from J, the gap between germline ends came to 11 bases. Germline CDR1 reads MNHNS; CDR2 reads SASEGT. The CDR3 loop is CASTSPGYEQYF. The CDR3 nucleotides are TGTGCCAGCACTTCTCCGGGGTACGAGCAGTACTTC.

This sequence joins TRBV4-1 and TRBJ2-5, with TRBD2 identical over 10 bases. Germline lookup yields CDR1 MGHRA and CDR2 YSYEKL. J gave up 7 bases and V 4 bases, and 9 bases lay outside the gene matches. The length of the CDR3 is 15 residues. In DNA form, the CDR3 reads TGCGCCAGCAGCCGATCTCTAGCGGGAGTAAGGACCCAGTACTTC. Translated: CASSRSLAGVRTQYF.

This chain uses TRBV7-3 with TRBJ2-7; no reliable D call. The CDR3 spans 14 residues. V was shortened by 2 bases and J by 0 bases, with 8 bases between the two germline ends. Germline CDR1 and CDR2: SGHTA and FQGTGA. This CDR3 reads CASSLERSSYEQYF. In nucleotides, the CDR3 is TGTGCCAGCAGCTTAGAACGAAGCTCCTACGAGCAGTACTTC.

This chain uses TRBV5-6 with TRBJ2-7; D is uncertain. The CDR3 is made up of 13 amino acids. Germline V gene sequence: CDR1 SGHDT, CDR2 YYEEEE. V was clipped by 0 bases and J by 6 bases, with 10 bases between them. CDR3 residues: CASSLEGSSEQYF. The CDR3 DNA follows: TGTGCCAGCAGCTTGGAAGGGTCCAGCGAGCAGTACTTC.

Here the CDR3 reads CSVVKSSGANVLTF. The CDR3 nucleotides are TGCAGCGTTGTCAAGTCCTCTGGGGCCAACGTCCTGACTTTC. The chain recombines TRBV29-1 with TRBJ2-6, with D uncertain. V lost 4 bases, J lost 0 bases, and 7 bases lay in between. CDR1 and CDR2 (germline): SQVTM, ANQGSEA. The CDR3 is 14 amino acids.

CDR3 nucleotides: TGTGCCAGCAGCCCTGCTAAGATCCGGGGCAAAAGCTCTGGAAACACCATATATTTT. Residues: CASSPAKIRGKSSGNTIYF. The genes are TRBV21-1 and TRBJ1-3. TRBV21-1 is assigned pseudogene status. The CDR3 consists of 19 residues.

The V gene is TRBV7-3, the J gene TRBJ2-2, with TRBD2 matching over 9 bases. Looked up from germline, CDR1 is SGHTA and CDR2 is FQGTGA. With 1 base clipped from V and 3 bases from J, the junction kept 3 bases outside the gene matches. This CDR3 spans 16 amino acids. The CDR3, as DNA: TGTGCCAGCAGCTTAATAGCGGGGGCCGACACCGGGGAGCTGTTTTTT. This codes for CASSLIAGADTGELFF.

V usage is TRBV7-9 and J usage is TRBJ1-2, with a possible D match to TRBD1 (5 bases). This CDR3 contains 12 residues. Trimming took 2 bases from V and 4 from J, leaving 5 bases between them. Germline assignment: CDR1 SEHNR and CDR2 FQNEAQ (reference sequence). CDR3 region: CASSLQGYGYTF. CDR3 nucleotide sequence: TGTGCCAGCAGCTTACAGGGCTATGGCTACACCTTC.

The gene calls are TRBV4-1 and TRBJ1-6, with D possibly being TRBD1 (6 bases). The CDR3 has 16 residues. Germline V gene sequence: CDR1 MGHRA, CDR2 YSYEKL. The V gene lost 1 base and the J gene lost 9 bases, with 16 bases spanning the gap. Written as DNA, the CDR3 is TGCGCCAGCAGCCAAGCAGGGGACCGTCCAGGTTCACCCCTCCACTTT. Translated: CASSQAGDRPGSPLHF.

This CDR3 is CASRRRGNQPQHF. In DNA form, the CDR3 reads TGTGCCAGCAGACGCAGGGGGAATCAGCCCCAGCATTTT. The rearrangement uses TRBV2 and TRBJ1-5; 7 positions agree with TRBD1. The CDR3 covers 13 residues. V trimming: 6 bases; J trimming: 4 bases; junction bases outside the gene matches: 3. CDR1 SNHLY and CDR2 FYNNEI come from the germline V gene.

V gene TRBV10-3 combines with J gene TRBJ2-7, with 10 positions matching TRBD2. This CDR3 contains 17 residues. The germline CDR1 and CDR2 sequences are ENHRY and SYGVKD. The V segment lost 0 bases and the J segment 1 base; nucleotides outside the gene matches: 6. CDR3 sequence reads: CAISESASGSYSYEQYF. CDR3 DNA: TGTGCCATCAGTGAGTCGGCTAGCGGGAGCTATTCCTACGAGCAGTACTTC.

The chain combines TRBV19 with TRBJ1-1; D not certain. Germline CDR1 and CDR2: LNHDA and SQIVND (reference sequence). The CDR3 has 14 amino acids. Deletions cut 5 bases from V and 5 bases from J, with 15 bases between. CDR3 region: CASSLGLGGTEAFF. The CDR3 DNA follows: TGTGCCAGTAGTTTGGGCCTTGGAGGGACTGAAGCTTTCTTT.

In DNA form, the CDR3 reads TGCGCCAGCAGCACCCCCCGACAGGGGGTGGACGACGAGCAGTACTTC. This sequence encodes CASSTPRQGVDDEQYF. The rearrangement links TRBV4-1 to TRBJ2-7; 9 nucleotides align to TRBD1. Germline values: CDR1 MGHRA, CDR2 YSYEKL. This CDR3 spans 16 amino acids. The V and J ends lost 5 bases and 5 bases, in that order; junction bases with no gene match: 13.